These T cell receptor beta chains were read from a single sample in a study of shared clonotypes between healthy human individuals. Measured with immunoSEQ multiplex PCR; TCRdb has only the in-frame clones, and not every one. The data show 2 million or so clones, 85% to 95% seen once. Sequencing input: naive CD4+ T cells sorted from blood. These TCRs come from a man aged 18-30 years in good health. Each CDR3 is given with its conserved first and last residue. Fields, in order: V gene, J gene, D gene, CDR3 protein. A D gene is named only where the DNA matches it firmly.

>TRBV18|TRBJ2-3|TRBD2
CASSPFQAGETDTQYF
>TRBV7-2|TRBJ1-2|NA
CASSFRQGKYGYTF
>TRBV5-1|TRBJ2-3|TRBD2
CASSLEGTSGRTDTQYF
>TRBV29-1|TRBJ1-2|NA
CSVGSSFNYGYTF
>TRBV10-3|TRBJ2-7|NA
CAISESTLASYEQYF
>TRBV6-5|TRBJ1-1|NA
CASSSSWTEAFF
>TRBV6-6|TRBJ2-7|TRBD1
CASSFRPGTGQYF
>TRBV6-1|TRBJ2-2|NA
CASTGRASNTGELFF
>TRBV7-2|TRBJ1-1|TRBD1
CASSLMGQGNTEAFF
>TRBV6-5|TRBJ1-1|NA
CASSYSMNTEAFF
>TRBV5-1|TRBJ2-7|NA
CASSLGPKRDYEQYF
>TRBV19|TRBJ1-2|NA
CASSTRNYGYTF
>TRBV9|TRBJ2-2|TRBD2
CASSVGAGINTGELFF
>TRBV11-2|TRBJ2-3|NA
CASSSLGTSEHTQYF
>TRBV7-9|TRBJ2-7|TRBD2
CASSLVRGLAGVYEQYF
>TRBV2|TRBJ2-1|NA
CASIRVGAYNEQFF
>TRBV6-1|TRBJ2-3|NA
CASPAKDTQYF
>TRBV5-1|TRBJ2-5|NA
CASSLGLSFAPKETQYF
>TRBV30|TRBJ1-5|NA
CAWSSQGSNQPQHF
>TRBV4-3|TRBJ2-1|NA
CASSTGLNSYNEQFF
>TRBV6-5|TRBJ1-4|TRBD1
CASRRQGGEKLFF
>TRBV9|TRBJ1-3|NA
CASSPRDSGNTIYF
>TRBV2|TRBJ1-4|NA
CASSDSGSSNEKLFF